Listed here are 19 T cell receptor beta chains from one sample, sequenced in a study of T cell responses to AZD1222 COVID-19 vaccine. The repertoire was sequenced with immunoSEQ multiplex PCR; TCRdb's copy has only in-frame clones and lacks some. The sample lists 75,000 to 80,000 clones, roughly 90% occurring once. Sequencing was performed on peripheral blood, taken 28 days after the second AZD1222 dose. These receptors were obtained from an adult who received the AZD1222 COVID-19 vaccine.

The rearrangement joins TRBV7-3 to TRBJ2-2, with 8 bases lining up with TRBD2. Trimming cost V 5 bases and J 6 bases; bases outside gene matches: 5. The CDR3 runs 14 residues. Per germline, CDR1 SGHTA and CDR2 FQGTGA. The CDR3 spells CASSLMGLAGELFF. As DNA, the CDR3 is TGTGCCAGCAGCCTGATGGGACTAGCCGGGGAGCTGTTTTTT.

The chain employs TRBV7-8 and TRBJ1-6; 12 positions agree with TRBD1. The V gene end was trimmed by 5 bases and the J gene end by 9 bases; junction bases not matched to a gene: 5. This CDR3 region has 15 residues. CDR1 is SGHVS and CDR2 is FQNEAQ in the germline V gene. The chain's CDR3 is CASSMGQGAFSPLHF. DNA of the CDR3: TGTGCCAGCAGCATGGGACAGGGGGCGTTTTCACCCCTCCACTTT.

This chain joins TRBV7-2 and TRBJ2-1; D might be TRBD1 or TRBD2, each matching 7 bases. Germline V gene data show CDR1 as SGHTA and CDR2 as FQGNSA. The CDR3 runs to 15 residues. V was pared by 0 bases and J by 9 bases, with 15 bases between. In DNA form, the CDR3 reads TGTGCCAGCAGCTTAGCGTCGACAGGGAGGGGTGAGCAGTTCTTC. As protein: CASSLASTGRGEQFF. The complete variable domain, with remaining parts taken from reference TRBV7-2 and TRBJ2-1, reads GAGVSQSPSNKVTEKGKDVELRCDPISGHTALYWYRQSLGQGLEFLIYFQGNSAPDKSGLPSDRFSAERTGGSVSTLTIQRTQQEDSAVYLCASSLASTGRGEQFFGPGTRLTVL.

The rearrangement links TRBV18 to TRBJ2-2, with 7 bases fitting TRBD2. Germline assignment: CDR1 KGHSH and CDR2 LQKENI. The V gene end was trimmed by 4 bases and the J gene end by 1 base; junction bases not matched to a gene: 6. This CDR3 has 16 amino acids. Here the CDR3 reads CASSLTSARNTGELFF. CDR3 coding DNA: TGTGCCAGCTCACTAACTAGCGCGAGGAACACCGGGGAGCTGTTTTTT.

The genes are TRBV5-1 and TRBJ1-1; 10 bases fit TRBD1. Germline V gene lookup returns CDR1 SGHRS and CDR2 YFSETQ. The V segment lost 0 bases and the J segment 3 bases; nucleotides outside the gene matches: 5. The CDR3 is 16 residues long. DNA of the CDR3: TGCGCCAGCAGCTTGGGGGACAGGGGCTTGTACACTGAAGCTTTCTTT. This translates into CASSLGDRGLYTEAFF.

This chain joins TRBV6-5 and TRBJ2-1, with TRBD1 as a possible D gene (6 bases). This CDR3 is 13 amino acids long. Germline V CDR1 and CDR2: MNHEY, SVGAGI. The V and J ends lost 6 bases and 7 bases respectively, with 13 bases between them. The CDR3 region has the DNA TGTGCCAGCAGGCTACTCAGGGGAAATGAGCAGTTCTTC. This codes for CASRLLRGNEQFF.

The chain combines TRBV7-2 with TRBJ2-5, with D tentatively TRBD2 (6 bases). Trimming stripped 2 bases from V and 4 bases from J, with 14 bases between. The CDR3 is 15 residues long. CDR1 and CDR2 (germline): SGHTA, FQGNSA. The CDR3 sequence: CASSLPLGGAETQYF. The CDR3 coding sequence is TGTGCCAGCAGCTTACCCCTGGGCGGGGCAGAGACCCAGTACTTC. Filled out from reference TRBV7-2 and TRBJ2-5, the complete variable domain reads GAGVSQSPSNKVTEKGKDVELRCDPISGHTALYWYRQSLGQGLEFLIYFQGNSAPDKSGLPSDRFSAERTGGSVSTLTIQRTQQEDSAVYLCASSLPLGGAETQYFGPGTRLLVL.

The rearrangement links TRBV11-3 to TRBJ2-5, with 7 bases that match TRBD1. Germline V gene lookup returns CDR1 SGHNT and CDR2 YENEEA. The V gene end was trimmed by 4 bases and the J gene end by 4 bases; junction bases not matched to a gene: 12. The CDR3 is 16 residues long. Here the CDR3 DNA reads TGTGCCAGCAGCTCCGGGACAGTTAATGGAAGAGAGACCCAGTACTTC. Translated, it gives CASSSGTVNGRETQYF. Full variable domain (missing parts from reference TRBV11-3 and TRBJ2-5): EAGVVQSPRYKIIEKKQPVAFWCNPISGHNTLYWYLQNLGQGPELLIRYENEEAVDDSQLPKDRFSAERLKGVDSTLKIQPAELGDSAVYLCASSSGTVNGRETQYFGPGTRLLVL.

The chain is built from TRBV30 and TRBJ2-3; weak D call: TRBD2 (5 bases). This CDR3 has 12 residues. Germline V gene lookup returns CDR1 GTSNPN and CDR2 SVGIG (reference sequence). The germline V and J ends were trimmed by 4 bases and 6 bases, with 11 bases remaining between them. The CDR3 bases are TGTGCCTGGAACCTACTAGGGGATACGCAGTATTTT. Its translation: CAWNLLGDTQYF.

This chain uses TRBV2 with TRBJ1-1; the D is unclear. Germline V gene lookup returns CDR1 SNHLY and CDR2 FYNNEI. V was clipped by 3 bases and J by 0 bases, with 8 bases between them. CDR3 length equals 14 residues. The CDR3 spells CASSEANMNTEAFF. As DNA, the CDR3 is TGTGCCAGCAGTGAGGCAAACATGAACACTGAAGCTTTCTTT.

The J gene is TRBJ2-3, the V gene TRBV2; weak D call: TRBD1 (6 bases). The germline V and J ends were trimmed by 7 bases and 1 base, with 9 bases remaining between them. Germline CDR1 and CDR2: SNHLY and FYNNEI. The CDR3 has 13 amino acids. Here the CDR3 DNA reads TGTGCCAGCAAGGGGGTAGGCACAGATACGCAGTATTTT. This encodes CASKGVGTDTQYF.

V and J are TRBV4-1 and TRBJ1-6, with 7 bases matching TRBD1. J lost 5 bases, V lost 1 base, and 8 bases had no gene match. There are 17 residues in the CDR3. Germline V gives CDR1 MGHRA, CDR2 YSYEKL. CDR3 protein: CASSQGGRGRNNSPLHF. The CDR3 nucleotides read TGCGCCAGCAGCCAAGGGGGCAGGGGGAGGAATAATTCACCCCTCCACTTT.

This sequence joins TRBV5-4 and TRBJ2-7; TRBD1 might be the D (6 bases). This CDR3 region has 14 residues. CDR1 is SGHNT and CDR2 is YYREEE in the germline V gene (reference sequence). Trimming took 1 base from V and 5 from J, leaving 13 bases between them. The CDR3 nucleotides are TGTGCCAGCAGCTTGTATCAGGGGATGCACGAGCAGTACTTC. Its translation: CASSLYQGMHEQYF.

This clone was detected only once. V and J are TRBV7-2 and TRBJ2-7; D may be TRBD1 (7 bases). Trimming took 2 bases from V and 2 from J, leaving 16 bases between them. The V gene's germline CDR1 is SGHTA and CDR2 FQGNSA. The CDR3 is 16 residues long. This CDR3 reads CASSLWGDRSTYEQYF. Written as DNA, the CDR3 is TGTGCCAGCAGCTTATGGGGGGACAGAAGTACCTACGAGCAGTACTTC.

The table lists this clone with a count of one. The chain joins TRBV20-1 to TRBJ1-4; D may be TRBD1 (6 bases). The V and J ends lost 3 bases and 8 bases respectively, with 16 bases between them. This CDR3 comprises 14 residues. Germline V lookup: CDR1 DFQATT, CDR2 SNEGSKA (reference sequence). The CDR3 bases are TGCAGTGCTAGTTACGGCAGGGGAAGAGAAAAACTGTTTTTT. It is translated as CSASYGRGREKLFF.

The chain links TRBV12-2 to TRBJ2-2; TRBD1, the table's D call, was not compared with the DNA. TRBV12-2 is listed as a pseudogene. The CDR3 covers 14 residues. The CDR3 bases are TGTGCAATTAGGGGCCCGCACGACACCGGGGAGCTGTTTTTT. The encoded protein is CAIRGPHDTGELFF.

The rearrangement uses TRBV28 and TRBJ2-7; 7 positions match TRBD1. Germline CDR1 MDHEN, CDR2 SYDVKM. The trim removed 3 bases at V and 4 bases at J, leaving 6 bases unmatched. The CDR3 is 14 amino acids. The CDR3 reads CASSLKGGRYEQYF. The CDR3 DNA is TGTGCCAGCAGTTTGAAAGGGGGCAGGTACGAGCAGTACTTC.

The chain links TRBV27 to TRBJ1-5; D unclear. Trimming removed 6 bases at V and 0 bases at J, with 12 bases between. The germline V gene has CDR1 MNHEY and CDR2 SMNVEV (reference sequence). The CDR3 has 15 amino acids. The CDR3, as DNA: TGTGCCAGCAGCTTCGGACGGAATAGCAATCAGCCCCAGCATTTT. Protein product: CASSFGRNSNQPQHF.

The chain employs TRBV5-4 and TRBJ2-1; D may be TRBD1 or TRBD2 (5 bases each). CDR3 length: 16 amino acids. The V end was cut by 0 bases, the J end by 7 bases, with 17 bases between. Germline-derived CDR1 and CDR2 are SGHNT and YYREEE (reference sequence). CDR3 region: CASSLVGVRVGNEQFF. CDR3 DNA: TGTGCCAGCAGCTTGGTGGGGGTACGTGTAGGGAATGAGCAGTTCTTC.